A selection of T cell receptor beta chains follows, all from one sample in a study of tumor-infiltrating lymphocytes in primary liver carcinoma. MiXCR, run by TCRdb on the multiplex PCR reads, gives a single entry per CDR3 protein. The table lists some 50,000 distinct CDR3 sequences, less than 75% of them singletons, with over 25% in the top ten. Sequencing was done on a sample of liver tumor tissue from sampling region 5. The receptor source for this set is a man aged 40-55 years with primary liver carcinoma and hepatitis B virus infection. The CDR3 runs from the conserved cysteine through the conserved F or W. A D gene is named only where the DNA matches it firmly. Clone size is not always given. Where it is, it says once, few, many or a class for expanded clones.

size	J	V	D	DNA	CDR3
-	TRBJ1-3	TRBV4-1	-	TGCGCCAGCAGCCAACTCTCCGCATGGGTGGTGCAGCACTCTGGGAACACCATATATTTT	CASSQLSAWVVQHSGNTIYF
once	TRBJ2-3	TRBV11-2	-	TGTGCCAGGAGGCCCGGGTCCGGGGAAGCAGATACGCAGTATTTT	CARRPGSGEADTQYF
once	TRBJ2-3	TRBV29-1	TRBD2	TGCAGAGTCGCTCCTAGCGGGGACACAGATATGCAGTATTTT	CRVAPSGDTDMQYF
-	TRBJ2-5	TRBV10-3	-	TGTGCCACCCGAACGGACCAAGAGATCCAGAACTTC	CATRTDQEIQNF
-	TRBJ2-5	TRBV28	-	TGTGCCAGCAGTTGCACCTCTCTAGCTGAAGGGACCCAGTACTTC	CASSCTSLAEGTQYF
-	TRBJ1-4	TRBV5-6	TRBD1	TGTGCCAGCAACACGACAGGGGGCAGTGGTAATGAAAAACTGTTTTTT	CASNTTGGSGNEKLFF
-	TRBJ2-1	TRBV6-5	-	TGTGCCAGCAGTCCTACTACCGGGATAAATGAGAATGAGCAGTTCTTC	CASSPTTGINENEQFF
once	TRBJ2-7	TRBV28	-	TGTGCCAGCAGTTCCCCCGGTGGGAAGGGACGGTACAAGGAGTACTTC	CASSSPGGKGRYKEYF
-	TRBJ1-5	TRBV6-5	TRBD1	TGTGCCAGCAGCAGGACAGGAAAATACAATGAGCCCCAGCATTTT	CASSRTGKYNEPQHF
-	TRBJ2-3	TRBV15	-	TGTGCCACCAGCAGAGAGGGCAATTCCGGGGATACGCAGGATTTT	CATSREGNSGDTQDF
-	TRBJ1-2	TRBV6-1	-	TGTGCCAGCATGTTCAGACGCACCTCTAACTATGGCTACACCTTC	CASMFRRTSNYGYTF